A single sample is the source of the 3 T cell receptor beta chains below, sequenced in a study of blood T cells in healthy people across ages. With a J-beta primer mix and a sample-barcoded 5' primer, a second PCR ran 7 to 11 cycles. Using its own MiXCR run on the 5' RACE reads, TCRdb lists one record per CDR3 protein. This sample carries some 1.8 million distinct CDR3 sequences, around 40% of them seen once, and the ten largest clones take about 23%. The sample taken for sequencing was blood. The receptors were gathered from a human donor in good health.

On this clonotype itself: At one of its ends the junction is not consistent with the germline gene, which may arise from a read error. The DNA for the CDR3 is TGCAGTGCGAGAGGTGAGGACAGGGCTGAGCCGTACTTC. Protein product: CSARGEDRAEPYF. This chain links TRBV20-1 with TRBJ2-5; 8 bases line up with TRBD1. Germline CDR1 reads DFQATT; CDR2 reads SNEGSKA (reference sequence). The CDR3 has 13 residues.

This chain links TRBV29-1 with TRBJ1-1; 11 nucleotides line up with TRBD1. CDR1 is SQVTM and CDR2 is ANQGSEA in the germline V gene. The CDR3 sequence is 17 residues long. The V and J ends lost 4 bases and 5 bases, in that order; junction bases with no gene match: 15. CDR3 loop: CSVAGTGGEVIRTEAFF. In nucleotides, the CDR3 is TGCAGCGTTGCCGGGACAGGGGGAGAAGTGATAAGGACTGAAGCTTTCTTT. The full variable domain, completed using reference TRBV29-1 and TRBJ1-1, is SAVISQKPSRDICQRGTSLTIQCQVDSQVTMMFWYRQQPGQSLTLIATANQGSEATYESGFVIDKFPISRPNLTFSTLTVSNMSPEDSSIYLCSVAGTGGEVIRTEAFFGQGTRLTVV.

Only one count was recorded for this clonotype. As DNA, the CDR3 is TGTGCCAGCATCCCACGGGCAGTCAGCAATCAGCCCCAGCATTTT. It codes for CASIPRAVSNQPQHF. The chain employs TRBV6-5 and TRBJ1-5; no definite D call. The germline CDR1 and CDR2 sequences are MNHEY and SVGAGI. The CDR3 has 15 residues. Trimming left V 7 bases short and J 1 base short, with 14 bases between.